A single sample is the source of the 28 T cell receptor beta chains below, sequenced in a study of radiation and T cells in renal cell carcinoma. Treatment reported: 15 Gy SBRT to primary tumor, nephrectomy 4 weeks later. Method: immunoSEQ multiplex PCR; TCRdb's copy keeps in-frame clones and lacks some. This table has nearly 20,000 clones, just over 60% appearing once. The input for sequencing was tumor tissue, taken from a patient whose treatment included radiotherapy and nephrectomy. Every receptor here comes from a woman in her 70s with renal cell carcinoma.

This clone is medium-sized (0.01 to 0.1%) in the sample. This chain joins TRBV5-1 and TRBJ2-7; TRBD1 matches at 8 bases. This CDR3 has 15 amino acids. Germline V gives CDR1 SGHRS, CDR2 YFSETQ. V lost 0 bases to trimming and J lost 2 bases; unmatched junction nucleotides: 4. CDR3 sequence: CASSLEGQAAYEQYF. CDR3 in DNA: TGCGCCAGCAGCTTGGAGGGACAGGCAGCCTACGAGCAGTACTTC.

The chain carries TRBV19 and TRBJ2-1, with 9 bases fitting TRBD2. The CDR3 contains 16 residues. Germline lookup yields CDR1 LNHDA and CDR2 SQIVND (reference sequence). Trimming removed 7 bases from V and 5 bases from J; junction bases left unmatched: 12. The CDR3 spells CASIGLRRGGHNEQFF. The DNA for the CDR3 is TGTGCCAGTATTGGGTTAAGGCGGGGGGGCCACAATGAGCAGTTCTTC.

This clone was seen a few times. This sequence joins TRBV5-6 and TRBJ2-1, with D unclear. Trimming shortened V by 3 bases and J by 9 bases, and 13 bases separated the two germline ends. The length of the CDR3 is 13 residues. In germline, CDR1 is SGHDT, CDR2 YYEEEE. The CDR3 nucleotides are TGTGCCAGCAGCTCCTTCAGTGCCCTTGAGCAGTTCTTC. It yields the protein CASSSFSALEQFF.

The gene calls are TRBV18 and TRBJ2-7; 8 bases are shared with TRBD1. V dropped 1 base and J dropped 5; count of bases not matched to a gene: 4. From germline, CDR1 is KGHSH and CDR2 LQKENI. This CDR3 is built from 14 residues. The CDR3 loop is CASSPRGQVNEQYF. DNA for the CDR3: TGTGCCAGCTCACCACGGGGACAGGTAAACGAGCAGTACTTC.

About this clone itself: The germline gene is not matched at one end of the junction; a read error may be the cause. The rearrangement links TRBV7-7 to TRBJ2-2; tentative D call: TRBD1 (6 bases). The CDR3 has 17 residues. Germline CDR1 SSHAT, CDR2 FNYEAQ (reference sequence). This CDR3 is CASSLAPGQMNTGELFF. CDR3 coding DNA: TGTGCTAGCAGCTTAGCCCCTGGACAGATGAACACCGGGGAGCTGTTTTTT.

This clone was seen more than once but under ten times. V gene TRBV7-9 combines with J gene TRBJ1-4; D is uncertain. Germline-derived CDR1 and CDR2 are SEHNR and FQNEAQ (reference sequence). V was cut by 4 bases and J by 8 bases, with 14 bases left in between. CDR3 size: 14 residues. CDR3 in amino acids: CASSSTLGIEKLFF. The CDR3 nucleotides read TGTGCCAGCAGCTCCACGCTAGGGATCGAAAAACTGTTTTTT.

CDR3 DNA sequence: TGTGCCAGCAGTGATAAAGGTGAAAGTACGCAGTATTTT. Translated, it gives CASSDKGESTQYF. The chain combines TRBV6-4 with TRBJ2-3, with D hard to call. The CDR3 extends over 13 amino acids. From germline, CDR1 is MRHNA and CDR2 SNTAGT. V lost 3 bases and J lost 8, with 12 bases in between.

This clone is a singleton in its sample. The chain links TRBV6-5 to TRBJ2-7; D not resolved. This CDR3 has 13 residues. V lost 6 bases and J lost 2, with 11 bases in between. The V gene's germline CDR1 is MNHEY and CDR2 SVGAGI. CDR3 DNA: TGTGCCAGCAGCCGCGACTTACCCTACGAGCAGTACTTC. This codes for CASSRDLPYEQYF.

This clone was seen only a few times. The rearrangement joins TRBV7-2 to TRBJ2-1; tentatively, D is TRBD2 (6 bases). This CDR3 has 16 amino acids. Germline CDR1 SGHTA, CDR2 FQGNSA. The V gene lost 5 bases and the J gene lost 9 bases, with 23 bases spanning the gap. The CDR3 coding sequence is TGTGCCAGCAGCCCCCCCTGGAGCGGGTGGGCGGGTGAGCAGTTCTTC. Translated, it gives CASSPPWSGWAGEQFF.

This chain uses TRBV5-1 with TRBJ2-7; a weak D match, TRBD1 (5 bases). Trimming shortened V by 1 base and J by 5 bases, and 13 bases separated the two germline ends. The germline V gene encodes CDR1 SGHRS and CDR2 YFSETQ. This CDR3 is built from 14 residues. For the CDR3, the DNA is TGCGCCAGCAGCTTGCAGGGAAATAACAACGAGCAGTACTTC. This gives the protein CASSLQGNNNEQYF.

The genes are TRBV19 and TRBJ2-2; 8 bases line up with TRBD1. Germline assignment: CDR1 LNHDA and CDR2 SQIVND (reference sequence). The length of the CDR3 is 16 residues. V lost 5 bases, J lost 2 bases, and 7 bases stayed unmatched. CDR3 bases: TGTGCCAGTAGTCCCGCGGGGACAGGTAACACCGGGGAGCTGTTTTTT. Protein: CASSPAGTGNTGELFF.

The chain carries TRBV4-2 and TRBJ2-7; 8 positions agree with TRBD2. Germline assignment: CDR1 LGHNA and CDR2 YNFKEQ. This CDR3 is 16 amino acids long. J was trimmed by 3 bases and V by 0 bases; bases with no gene match: 7. CDR3 amino acids: CASSQDVLAALYEQYF. The CDR3 bases are TGTGCCAGCAGCCAAGATGTACTAGCGGCCCTCTACGAGCAGTACTTC.

This rearrangement joins TRBV2 to TRBJ1-2, with D unresolved. The germline V and J ends were trimmed by 7 bases and 4 bases, with 16 bases remaining between them. Germline V gene sequence: CDR1 SNHLY, CDR2 FYNNEI. The CDR3 totals 14 residues. CDR3 loop: CASTQTGVSYGYTF. CDR3 in DNA: TGTGCCAGCACCCAAACGGGTGTGTCCTATGGCTACACCTTC.

The rearrangement uses TRBV6-6 and TRBJ1-6; D unclear. The length of the CDR3 is 15 residues. Germline loops: CDR1 MNHNY, CDR2 SVGAGI (reference sequence). The germline V and J ends were trimmed by 4 bases and 4 bases, with 11 bases remaining between them. CDR3: CASSSHSSYNSPLHF. For the CDR3, the DNA is TGTGCCAGCAGTTCCCACAGCTCGTATAATTCACCCCTCCACTTT.

There are a few counts of this clone. V and J are TRBV29-1 and TRBJ1-1, with D maybe TRBD1 (6 bases). The germline V gene has CDR1 SQVTM and CDR2 ANQGSEA. V lost 6 bases, J lost 4 bases, and 15 bases lay in between. CDR3 length: 13 residues. The CDR3 DNA sequence: TGCAGCGTAAGCTCACAGGGAGGCACTGAAGCTTTCTTT. As protein: CSVSSQGGTEAFF. The whole variable domain, remainder taken from reference TRBV29-1 and TRBJ1-1, is SAVISQKPSRDICQRGTSLTIQCQVDSQVTMMFWYRQQPGQSLTLIATANQGSEATYESGFVIDKFPISRPNLTFSTLTVSNMSPEDSSIYLCSVSSQGGTEAFFGQGTRLTVV.

The rearrangement links TRBV9 to TRBJ1-3; D is perhaps TRBD1 (5 bases). Deletions cut 0 bases from V and 0 bases from J, with 16 bases between. Germline V CDR1 and CDR2: SGDLS, YYNGEE. CDR3 length: 18 residues. CDR3 in amino acids: CASSVVRGGRSSGNTIYF. As DNA, the CDR3 is TGTGCCAGCAGCGTAGTGAGGGGTGGCAGGAGCTCTGGAAACACCATATATTTT.

The chain uses TRBV7-2 and TRBJ1-2; possibly TRBD1 for D (6 bases). Germline lookup yields CDR1 SGHTA and CDR2 FQGNSA. This CDR3 contains 16 residues. Trimming stripped 7 bases from V and 8 bases from J, with 26 bases between. Written as DNA, the CDR3 is TGTGCCAGCAACCTGCTGGGGGGCGCACTCTCTAAGGGCTACACCTTC. It translates to CASNLLGGALSKGYTF.

The chain recombines TRBV5-6 with TRBJ1-1; D is unclear. This CDR3 spans 14 amino acids. V lost 1 base to trimming and J lost 4 bases, with 11 bases between them. Germline assignment: CDR1 SGHDT and CDR2 YYEEEE. DNA of the CDR3: TGTGCCAGCAGCTTGTACAGCCTAGTCACTGAAGCTTTCTTT. Amino acid sequence: CASSLYSLVTEAFF.

This chain connects TRBV19 to TRBJ1-1; a weak D match, TRBD1 (6 bases). This CDR3 spans 14 amino acids. Germline lookup yields CDR1 LNHDA and CDR2 SQIVND (reference sequence). Trimming left V 6 bases short and J 5 bases short, with 16 bases between. CDR3 sequence: CASSRDTGGTEAFF. DNA for the CDR3: TGTGCCAGTAGCCGGGACACCGGAGGGACTGAAGCTTTCTTT.

The DNA of the CDR3 is TGTGCCAGCAGCTACATTCACCCTGGACGGGCGATTAGGGGGGGCTACACCTTC. Protein product: CASSYIHPGRAIRGGYTF. The V gene is TRBV11-2, the J gene TRBJ1-2, with D possibly matching TRBD1 (6 bases). The CDR3 is 18 residues long. Deletions cut 4 bases from V and 8 bases from J, with 29 bases between. Germline CDR1 and CDR2: SGHAT and FQNNGV.

This chain links TRBV5-1 with TRBJ2-2; D ambiguous. CDR1 is SGHRS, CDR2 YFSETQ, per germline. CDR3 size: 17 residues. Trimming cost V 0 bases and J 3 bases, with 15 bases left between them. The CDR3 DNA reads TGCGCCAGCAGCTTGGGCCAGGCCATCTCGGACACCGGGGAGCTGTTTTTT. Translating it yields CASSLGQAISDTGELFF.

The rearrangement links TRBV10-1 to TRBJ1-3; D is possibly TRBD1 (6 bases). The germline gives CDR1 WNHNN, CDR2 SYGVQD (reference sequence). The ends were cut back, 8 bases at V and 0 bases at J, with 11 bases in the middle. The CDR3 totals 14 residues. The CDR3 protein is CASGGTLSGNTIYF. CDR3 nucleotides: TGCGCCAGCGGTGGGACACTCTCTGGAAACACCATATATTTT.

The chain carries TRBV7-9 and TRBJ2-7; D call uncertain. V lost 3 bases, J lost 0 bases, and 21 bases lay in between. CDR1 and CDR2 (germline): SEHNR, FQNEAQ (reference sequence). The CDR3 is 18 residues long. CDR3 DNA sequence: TGTGCCAGCAGCTTCGGACCTTATCTGCCCCGGAGCTCCTACGAGCAGTACTTC. It is translated as CASSFGPYLPRSSYEQYF.

V usage is TRBV15 and J usage is TRBJ2-5; 7 bases fit TRBD1. This CDR3 is built from 16 residues. The J segment lost 0 bases and the V segment lost 5 bases, leaving 9 bases of the junction unmatched. CDR1 and CDR2 from the germline V gene are LNHNV and YYDKDF (reference sequence). The DNA of the CDR3 is TGTGCCACCAGCCCTAGTTGGGGACAGTACCAAGAGACCCAGTACTTC. Amino acid sequence: CATSPSWGQYQETQYF.

The chain carries TRBV6-5 and TRBJ2-3; 9 bases match TRBD2. Trimming at V came to 0 bases and at J to 5 bases, leaving 3 bases not matched to a gene. The CDR3 length is 15 residues. Germline values: CDR1 MNHEY, CDR2 SVGAGI. Written as DNA, the CDR3 is TGTGCCAGCAGTTACTCAGCGGGGGGCTTAGATACGCAGTATTTT. Encoded protein: CASSYSAGGLDTQYF.

With regard to this clone: Other DNA sequences from this sample encode an identical CDR3 as well. The chain employs TRBV9 and TRBJ2-3, with 8 bases lining up with TRBD2. Trimming removed 0 bases from V and 3 bases from J; junction bases left unmatched: 9. The V gene's germline CDR1 is SGDLS and CDR2 YYNGEE. The CDR3 extends over 17 amino acids. The CDR3, as DNA: TGTGCCAGCAGCGTAGAGAGTGCGGGGGGCGATACAGATACGCAGTATTTT. Translation: CASSVESAGGDTDTQYF.

This chain links TRBV4-3 with TRBJ1-2, with D hard to call. The V gene's germline CDR1 is LGHNA and CDR2 YSLEER. V lost 4 bases, J lost 2 bases, and 8 bases lay in between. This CDR3 has 13 residues. The CDR3 sequence is CASSRRLNYGYTF. As DNA, the CDR3 is TGCGCCAGCAGCCGCCGACTCAACTATGGCTACACCTTC.

V is TRBV11-3 and J is TRBJ1-1; D is possibly TRBD1 (5 bases). V was trimmed by 1 base and J by 2 bases, leaving 11 bases between them. The CDR3 is 15 residues long. In germline, CDR1 is SGHNT, CDR2 YENEEA. Here the CDR3 DNA reads TGTGCCAGCAGCTTAGTGTATGGGGGTAACACTGAAGCTTTCTTT. This translates into CASSLVYGGNTEAFF.